The next 4 T cell receptor beta chains were all read from a single sample in a study of shared clonotypes between healthy human individuals. Assay: immunoSEQ multiplex PCR; the TCRdb copy retains only in-frame clones and omits some. The sample consists of a few million clones, roughly nine tenths of them appearing once. Sequencing used naive CD4+ T cells sorted from blood. The sample's subset: CD45RA+ positively selected. All receptors derive from a man between 18 and 29 years old in good health.

The chain links TRBV6-5 to TRBJ2-7; 9 nucleotides align to TRBD2. J gave up 2 bases and V 4 bases, and 6 bases lay outside the gene matches. CDR3 size: 15 residues. Germline CDR1 MNHEY, CDR2 SVGAGI. The CDR3 bases are TGTGCCAGCAGTTCTCCTAGCGGGGCCACCTACGAGCAGTACTTC. The encoded protein is CASSSPSGATYEQYF.

This sequence joins TRBV6-5 and TRBJ2-7; possible D gene TRBD1, 6 bases. This CDR3 contains 15 residues. Between the trimmed V and J ends, which lost 0 bases and 0 bases, there was a span of 9 bases. Per germline, CDR1 MNHEY and CDR2 SVGAGI. The CDR3 reads CASSYSRGYSYEQYF. The CDR3 bases are TGTGCCAGCAGTTACTCGAGGGGGTACTCCTACGAGCAGTACTTC.

The rearrangement links TRBV12-5 to TRBJ2-7, with 12 bases aligning to TRBD1. The CDR3 consists of 20 residues. The germline V gene has CDR1 LGHNT and CDR2 FRNRAP. J was trimmed by 1 base and V by 0 bases; bases with no gene match: 13. CDR3 in DNA: TGTGCTAGTGGTTTGGTAATGGGACAGGGGGCACGGGGGAATTCCTACGAGCAGTACTTC. It encodes CASGLVMGQGARGNSYEQYF.

This clone has just one count. The chain recombines TRBV7-8 with TRBJ2-3, with TRBD2 matching over 9 bases. V lost 0 bases, J lost 2 bases, and 6 bases stayed unmatched. Germline loops: CDR1 SGHVS, CDR2 FQNEAQ. The CDR3 extends over 17 amino acids. The CDR3 sequence is CASSLARLAEITDTQYF. In DNA form, the CDR3 reads TGTGCCAGCAGCTTAGCAAGACTAGCGGAGATCACAGATACGCAGTATTTT.